This T cell receptor (beta chain) comes out of a study of cytomegalovirus exposure and HLA in healthy donors. General observations from the study: Later, an analysis found that common viral pathogens appeared to be linked with several of the most significant clusters.

The germline V gene has CDR1 SGHTS and CDR2 YDEGEE. The CDR3 sequence is 14 residues long. The V and J ends lost 0 bases and 2 bases respectively, with 9 bases between them. The PCR used 60 Vbeta and 13 Jbeta primers. TCRdb's copy holds only in-frame clones and misses some; the assay was immunoSEQ multiplex PCR. The data show 150,000 to 200,000 clones, with about 81% seen just once and about 1.8% held by the top ten. In the case of this clone: The antigen is unknown.

Sequenced sample: PBMCs. The clonotype comes from a man between 18 and 35 years old in good health and CMV-seronegative. The chain carries TRBV5-8 and TRBJ2-7; D uncertain. CDR3 nucleotide sequence: TGTGCCAGCAGCTTGGTTGGTCGGGCCTACGAGCAGTACTTC. This codes for CASSLVGRAYEQYF.